This paragraph reports one T cell receptor beta chain. Its matching antigen is unknown. The data are from a study of cytomegalovirus exposure and HLA in healthy donors. Overall study results and limits: Specificity for CMV antigens was confirmed in vitro for a few of the CMV-associated chains. The authors listed over 150 TCR beta chains as cytomegalovirus-associated.

The CDR3 sequence is 13 residues long. Per the germline V gene, CDR1 is GTSNPN and CDR2 is SVGIG (reference sequence). Trimming cost V 0 bases and J 1 base, with 6 bases left between them. The data were produced by immunoSEQ multiplex PCR, yet TCRdb's version contains in-frame clones alone and is incomplete. The repertoire holds around 150,000 clones, about 89% seen once, with roughly 3% in the top ten. The chain joins TRBV30 to TRBJ1-1; D gene uncertain. Specimen: PBMCs. This receptor was identified in a woman aged 18-35 years in good health and CMV-seropositive. CDR3: CAWSVSQNTEAFF. The CDR3 nucleotides read TGTGCCTGGAGTGTATCCCAGAACACTGAAGCTTTCTTT.